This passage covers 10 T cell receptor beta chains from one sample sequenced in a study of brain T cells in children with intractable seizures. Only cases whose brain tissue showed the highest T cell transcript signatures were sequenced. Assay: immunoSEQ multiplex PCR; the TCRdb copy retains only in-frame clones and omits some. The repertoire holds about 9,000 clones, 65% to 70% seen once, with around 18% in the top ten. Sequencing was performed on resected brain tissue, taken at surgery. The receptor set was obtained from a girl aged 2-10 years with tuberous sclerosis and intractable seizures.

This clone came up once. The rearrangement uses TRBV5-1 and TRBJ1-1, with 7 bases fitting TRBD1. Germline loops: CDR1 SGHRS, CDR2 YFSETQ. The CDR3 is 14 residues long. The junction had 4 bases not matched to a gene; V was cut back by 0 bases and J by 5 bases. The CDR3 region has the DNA TGCGCCAGCAGCTTGGCCACAGGGGATACTGAAGCTTTCTTT. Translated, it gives CASSLATGDTEAFF.

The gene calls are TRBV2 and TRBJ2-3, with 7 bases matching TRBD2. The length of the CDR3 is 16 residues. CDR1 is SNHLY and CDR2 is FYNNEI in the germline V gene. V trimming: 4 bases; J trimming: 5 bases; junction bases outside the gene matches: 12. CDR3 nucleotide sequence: TGTGCCAGCAGTGGCCTAAGAGCGGGGCCCGGAGATACGCAGTATTTT. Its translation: CASSGLRAGPGDTQYF.

The CDR3 loop is CASSPGGPIYEQYV. CDR3 nucleotide sequence: TGTGCCAGCAGCCCCGGGGGGCCTATCTACGAGCAGTACGTC. The rearrangement joins TRBV7-8 to TRBJ2-7; perhaps TRBD2 as D (7 bases). The CDR3 is made up of 14 amino acids. Trimming pared 5 bases from V and 3 bases from J, leaving 14 bases between. Germline lookup yields CDR1 SGHVS and CDR2 FQNEAQ.

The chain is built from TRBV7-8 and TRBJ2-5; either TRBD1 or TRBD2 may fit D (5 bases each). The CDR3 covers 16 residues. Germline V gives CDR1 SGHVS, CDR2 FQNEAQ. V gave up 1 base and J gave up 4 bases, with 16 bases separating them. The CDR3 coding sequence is TGTGCCAGCAGCTTAGATTTCGGCAGAGGGGCAGAGACCCAGTACTTC. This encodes CASSLDFGRGAETQYF.

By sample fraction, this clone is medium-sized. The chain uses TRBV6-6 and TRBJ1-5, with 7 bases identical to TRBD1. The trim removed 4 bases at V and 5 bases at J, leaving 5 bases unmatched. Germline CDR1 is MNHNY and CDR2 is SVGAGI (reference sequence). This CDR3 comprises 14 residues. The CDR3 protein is CASSLQGFDQPQHF. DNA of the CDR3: TGTGCCAGCAGTTTACAGGGGTTTGATCAGCCCCAGCATTTT.

CDR3 bases: TGCGCCAGCAGCCAAGACGATAGAGTATACTACGAGCAGTACTTC. Protein sequence: CASSQDDRVYYEQYF. This sequence joins TRBV4-1 and TRBJ2-7; no firm D call. This CDR3 spans 15 amino acids. V lost 0 bases, J lost 3 bases, and 12 bases lay in between. Germline lookup yields CDR1 MGHRA and CDR2 YSYEKL.

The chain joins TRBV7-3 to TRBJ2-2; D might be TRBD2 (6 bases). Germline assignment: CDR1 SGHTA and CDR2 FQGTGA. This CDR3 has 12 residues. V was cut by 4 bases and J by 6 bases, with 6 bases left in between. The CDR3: CASSWDSGELFF. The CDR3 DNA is TGTGCCAGCAGCTGGGACTCCGGGGAGCTGTTTTTT. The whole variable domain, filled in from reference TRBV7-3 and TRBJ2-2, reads GAGVSQTPSNKVTEKGKYVELRCDPISGHTALYWYRQSLGQGPEFLIYFQGTGAADDSGLPNDRFFAVRPEGSVSTLKIQRTERGDSAVYLCASSWDSGELFFGEGSRLTVL.

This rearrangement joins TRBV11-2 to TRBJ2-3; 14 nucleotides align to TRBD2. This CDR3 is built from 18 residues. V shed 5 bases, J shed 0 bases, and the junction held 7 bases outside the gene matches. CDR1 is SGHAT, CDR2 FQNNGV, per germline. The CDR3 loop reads CASSLRTSGGTSTDTQYF. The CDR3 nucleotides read TGTGCCAGCAGCCTCAGGACTAGCGGGGGGACTAGCACAGATACGCAGTATTTT.

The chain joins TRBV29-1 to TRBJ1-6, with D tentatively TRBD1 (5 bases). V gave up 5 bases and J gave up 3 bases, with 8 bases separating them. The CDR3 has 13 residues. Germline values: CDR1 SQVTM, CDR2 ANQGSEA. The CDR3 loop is CSVRTGYNSPLHF. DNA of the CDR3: TGCAGCGTTCGCACAGGCTATAATTCACCCCTCCACTTT. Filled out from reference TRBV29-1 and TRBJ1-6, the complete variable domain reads SAVISQKPSRDICQRGTSLTIQCQVDSQVTMMFWYRQQPGQSLTLIATANQGSEATYESGFVIDKFPISRPNLTFSTLTVSNMSPEDSSIYLCSVRTGYNSPLHFGNGTRLTVT.

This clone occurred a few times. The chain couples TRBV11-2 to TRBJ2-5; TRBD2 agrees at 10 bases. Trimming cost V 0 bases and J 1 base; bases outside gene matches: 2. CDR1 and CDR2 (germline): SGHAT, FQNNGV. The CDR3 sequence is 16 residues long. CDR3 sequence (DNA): TGTGCCAGCAGCTTAGAACTAGCGGGAATCCAAGAGACCCAGTACTTC. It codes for CASSLELAGIQETQYF.